Below are 21 T cell receptor beta chains sequenced from a single sample in a study of OX40 agonist ivuxolimab in advanced cancers. The table came from immunoSEQ multiplex PCR; TCRdb's copy has only in-frame clones and leaves some out. In the table there are 50,000 to 70,000 clones, just over 85% of which are singletons. This specimen was CD4+ or CD8+ T cells sorted from blood, taken in a trial of the OX40 agonist ivuxolimab. These receptors all come from an adult with an advanced solid tumor such as melanoma, head and neck, liver or kidney cancer.

J is TRBJ2-7 and V is TRBV2; TRBD2 aligns across 10 bases. Unmatched junction bases numbered 9, after V lost 8 bases and J lost 5 bases. This CDR3 comprises 14 residues. Germline V gives CDR1 SNHLY, CDR2 FYNNEI. The CDR3, as DNA: TGTGCCAGCCGGGTCCCTAGCGGGAGTCACGAGCAGTACTTC. Translating it yields CASRVPSGSHEQYF. Based on the CDR3 plus reference TRBV2 and TRBJ2-7, the full variable domain is EPEVTQTPSHQVTQMGQEVILRCVPISNHLYFYWYRQILGQKVEFLVSFYNNEISEKSEIFDDQFSVERPDGSNFTLKIRSTKLEDSAMYFCASRVPSGSHEQYFGPGTRLTVT.

The gene calls are TRBV11-3 and TRBJ2-1; tentatively, D is TRBD2 (5 bases). Per germline, CDR1 SGHNT and CDR2 YENEEA. V lost 1 base and J 3 bases, leaving 10 bases between the germline ends. This CDR3 comprises 15 residues. The CDR3 DNA reads TGTGCCAGCAGCTTAGGGGAGACCCTCTACAATGAGCAGTTCTTC. Its protein is CASSLGETLYNEQFF.

The chain combines TRBV5-5 with TRBJ2-7, with D unclear. The germline V gene encodes CDR1 SGHKS and CDR2 YYEKEE (reference sequence). Trimming stripped 4 bases from V and 5 bases from J, with 22 bases between. This CDR3 contains 16 residues. DNA for the CDR3: TGTGCCAGCAGCCCAGCCCCCCAGCTGCCGGGCCACGAGCAGTACTTC. Amino acids: CASSPAPQLPGHEQYF. Drawing the rest from reference TRBV5-5 and TRBJ2-7, the complete variable domain is DAGVTQSPTHLIKTRGQQVTLRCSPISGHKSVSWYQQVLGQGPQFIFQYYEKEERGRGNFPDRFSARQFPNYSSELNVNALLLGDSALYLCASSPAPQLPGHEQYFGPGTRLTVT.

This clone was detected only once. J is TRBJ2-5 and V is TRBV6-5; possible D gene TRBD2, 6 bases. Germline loops: CDR1 MNHEY, CDR2 SVGAGI. V lost 7 bases and J lost 11, with 23 bases in between. The CDR3 runs 14 residues. In DNA, the CDR3 is TGTGCCAGCACCATAACCGGGAGTTCGGGAGAGCAGTACTTC. Protein sequence: CASTITGSSGEQYF.

The rearrangement links TRBV19 to TRBJ2-1; D is ambiguous. Looked up from germline, CDR1 is LNHDA and CDR2 is SQIVND (reference sequence). CDR3 length: 13 residues. The ends were cut back, 9 bases at V and 0 bases at J, with 9 bases in the middle. The CDR3 protein is CARGPASYNEQFF. The CDR3 DNA reads TGTGCCAGGGGCCCGGCCTCCTACAATGAGCAGTTCTTC. The variable domain in full, completed from reference TRBV19 and TRBJ2-1, reads DGGITQSPKYLFRKEGQNVTLSCEQNLNHDAMYWYRQDPGQGLRLIYYSQIVNDFQKGDIAEGYSVSREKKESFPLTVTSAQKNPTAFYLCARGPASYNEQFFGPGTRLTVL.

The V gene is TRBV19, the J gene TRBJ2-1, with a weak D call TRBD2 (6 bases). Germline values: CDR1 LNHDA, CDR2 SQIVND (reference sequence). This CDR3 is 16 amino acids long. V was clipped by 3 bases and J by 2 bases, with 14 bases between them. The DNA for the CDR3 is TGTGCCAGTAGTATCCTGGAGGGCATCACCTACAATGAGCAGTTCTTC. Translating gives CASSILEGITYNEQFF.

The chain uses TRBV30 and TRBJ2-3; unclear D gene. This CDR3 is built from 12 residues. V lost 2 bases and J lost 6, with 9 bases in between. Germline V CDR1 and CDR2: GTSNPN, SVGIG (reference sequence). CDR3 DNA: TGTGCCTGGAGTCCCGGTCGGGATACGCAGTATTTT. Its protein product is CAWSPGRDTQYF.

The chain combines TRBV28 with TRBJ1-1; possibly TRBD1 for D (5 bases). Germline loops: CDR1 MDHEN, CDR2 SYDVKM. The CDR3 length is 14 residues. Between the trimmed V and J ends, which lost 2 bases and 1 base, there was a span of 8 bases. This CDR3 reads CASSLIGGNTEAFF. CDR3 in DNA: TGTGCCAGCAGTTTAATCGGGGGGAACACTGAAGCTTTCTTT.

The chain couples TRBV6-5 to TRBJ2-1, with D tentatively TRBD1 or TRBD2 (5 bases each). CDR3 length: 13 residues. Germline CDR1 is MNHEY and CDR2 is SVGAGI. Trimming pared 3 bases from V and 12 bases from J, leaving 15 bases between. The CDR3 sequence is CASSYPGTGLQFF. DNA of the CDR3: TGTGCCAGCAGTTATCCCGGGACCGGGTTGCAGTTCTTC.

This clone is a singleton in its sample. This rearrangement joins TRBV11-2 to TRBJ2-1; D is possibly TRBD1 or TRBD2 (6 bases each). The CDR3 runs 14 residues. Deletions cut 3 bases from V and 4 bases from J, with 10 bases between. From germline, CDR1 is SGHAT and CDR2 FQNNGV. CDR3 amino acids: CASSFGGGYNEQFF. The CDR3 DNA reads TGTGCCAGCAGCTTCGGGGGCGGGTACAATGAGCAGTTCTTC.

This clone was found once. The CDR3 nucleotides read TGTGCCAGTAGTATAGTGCAGGGCGGGTTTCCTGGCAATGAGCAGTTCTTC. This codes for CASSIVQGGFPGNEQFF. V is TRBV19 and J is TRBJ2-1; either TRBD1 or TRBD2 may fit D (5 bases each). The CDR3 is 17 residues long. Trimming stripped 1 base from V and 6 bases from J, with 19 bases between. From germline, CDR1 is LNHDA and CDR2 SQIVND (reference sequence).

This clone was seen only once. The rearrangement uses TRBV6-1 and TRBJ2-7; D is unclear. The length of the CDR3 is 12 residues. Trimming shortened V by 4 bases and J by 7 bases, and 11 bases separated the two germline ends. Per germline, CDR1 MNHNS and CDR2 SASEGT. CDR3 nucleotide sequence: TGTGCCAGCAGTGGCGAATCCCGGGAGCAGTACTTC. Its protein is CASSGESREQYF.

The V call is TRBV11-2, the J call TRBJ1-2; maybe TRBD1 (6 bases). The V and J ends lost 5 bases and 8 bases respectively, with 18 bases between them. In germline, CDR1 is SGHAT, CDR2 FQNNGV. The CDR3 consists of 14 residues. The CDR3 bases are TGTGCCAGCAGCAACTTCGGGGGCGGTTGGGGCTACACCTTC. It yields the protein CASSNFGGGWGYTF.

This clone occurred a few times. The V call is TRBV5-8, the J call TRBJ1-4; 9 bases are shared with TRBD1. Germline V lookup: CDR1 SGHTS, CDR2 YDEGEE. J gave up 5 bases and V 4 bases, and 9 bases lay outside the gene matches. The length of the CDR3 is 16 residues. DNA for the CDR3: TGTGCCAGCAGCGAAGACAGGGGGACATACAATGAAAAACTGTTTTTT. This codes for CASSEDRGTYNEKLFF.

This sequence joins TRBV15 and TRBJ2-4, with a possible D match to TRBD2 (6 bases). This CDR3 is built from 13 residues. Germline lookup yields CDR1 LNHNV and CDR2 YYDKDF (reference sequence). The V end lost 4 bases, the J end lost 7 bases, and 11 bases lay between the germline ends. CDR3 amino acids: CATSTGGRNIQYF. DNA for the CDR3: TGTGCCACCAGCACCGGAGGGCGCAACATTCAGTACTTC.

The chain carries TRBV13 and TRBJ2-5; 9 positions match TRBD2. Germline V lookup: CDR1 PRHDT, CDR2 FYEKMQ (reference sequence). The CDR3 consists of 16 residues. The V segment lost 5 bases and the J segment 5 bases; nucleotides outside the gene matches: 12. The CDR3 is CASSPSVAGGSETQYF. In DNA, the CDR3 is TGTGCCAGCAGCCCATCGGTGGCGGGAGGGTCGGAGACCCAGTACTTC.

The chain joins TRBV2 to TRBJ2-5, with D possibly being TRBD1 or TRBD2 (5 bases each). CDR1 is SNHLY and CDR2 is FYNNEI in the germline V gene. Trimming took 4 bases from V and 1 from J, leaving 10 bases between them. CDR3 length equals 14 residues. The CDR3 loop reads CASSVGDLQETQYF. In nucleotides, the CDR3 is TGTGCCAGCAGTGTAGGGGACCTCCAAGAGACCCAGTACTTC.

The chain couples TRBV6-1 to TRBJ2-7; D is perhaps TRBD1 or TRBD2 (5 bases each). V was pared by 4 bases and J by 4 bases, with 26 bases between. There are 18 residues in the CDR3. Germline V lookup: CDR1 MNHNS, CDR2 SASEGT. The CDR3 DNA is TGTGCCAGCAGTGGACCGAATTGGGGCCGGGAAGACCCTTACGAGCAGTACTTC. This encodes CASSGPNWGREDPYEQYF.

The chain joins TRBV5-1 to TRBJ2-5; TRBD2 might be the D (6 bases). The V end lost 6 bases, the J end lost 5 bases, and 29 bases lay between the germline ends. CDR3 length: 18 amino acids. CDR1 SGHRS and CDR2 YFSETQ come from the germline V gene. The CDR3 nucleotides are TGCGCCAGCACCACCTCGGGACTCGGACTTCGCAGTAGGGAGACCCAGTACTTC. This gives the protein CASTTSGLGLRSRETQYF.

The chain is built from TRBV7-8 and TRBJ2-5, with 12 bases matching TRBD2. The CDR3 is made up of 19 amino acids. Germline values: CDR1 SGHVS, CDR2 FQNEAQ. Trimming removed 2 bases from V and 3 bases from J; junction bases left unmatched: 13. CDR3 DNA sequence: TGTGCCAGCAGCTTAACTCTAGCGGGAGGGCATTTAGCCAAAGAGACCCAGTACTTC. Protein sequence: CASSLTLAGGHLAKETQYF.

The chain is built from TRBV20-1 and TRBJ1-2; no reliable D call. V dropped 5 bases and J dropped 8 bases, with 12 bases sitting between them. This CDR3 has 11 residues. CDR1 and CDR2 (germline): DFQATT, SNEGSKA (reference sequence). CDR3 nucleotide sequence: TGCAGTGCTCCGGGCACCTACGGCTACACCTTC. Its translation is CSAPGTYGYTF.